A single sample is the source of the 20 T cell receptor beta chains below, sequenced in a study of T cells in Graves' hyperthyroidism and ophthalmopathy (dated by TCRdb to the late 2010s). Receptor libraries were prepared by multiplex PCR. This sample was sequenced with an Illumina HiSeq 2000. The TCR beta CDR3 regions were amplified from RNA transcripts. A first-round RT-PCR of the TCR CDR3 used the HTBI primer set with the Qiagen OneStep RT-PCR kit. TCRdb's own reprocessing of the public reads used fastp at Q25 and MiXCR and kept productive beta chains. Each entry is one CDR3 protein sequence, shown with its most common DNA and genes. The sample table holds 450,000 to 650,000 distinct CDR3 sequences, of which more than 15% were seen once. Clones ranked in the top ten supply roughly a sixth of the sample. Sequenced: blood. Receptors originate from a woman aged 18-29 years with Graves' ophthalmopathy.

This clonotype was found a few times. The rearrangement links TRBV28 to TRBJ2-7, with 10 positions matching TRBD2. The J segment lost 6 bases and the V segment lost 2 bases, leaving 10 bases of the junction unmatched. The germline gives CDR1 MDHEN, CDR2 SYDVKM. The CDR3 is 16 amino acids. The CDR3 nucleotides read TGTGCCAGCAGTTTAGGCACAGCGGGAGGGCCGGGCGAGCAGTACTTC. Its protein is CASSLGTAGGPGEQYF. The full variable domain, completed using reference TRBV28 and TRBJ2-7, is DVKVTQSSRYLVKRTGEKVFLECVQDMDHENMFWYRQDPGLGLRLIYFSYDVKMKEKGDIPEGYSVSREKKERFSLILESASTNQTSMYLCASSLGTAGGPGEQYFGPGTRLTVT.

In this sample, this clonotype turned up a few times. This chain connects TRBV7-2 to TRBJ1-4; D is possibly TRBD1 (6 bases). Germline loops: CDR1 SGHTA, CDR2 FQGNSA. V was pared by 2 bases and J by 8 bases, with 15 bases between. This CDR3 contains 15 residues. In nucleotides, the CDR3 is TGTGCCAGCAGCTTATATAGGACAGTTACGGAAAAACTGTTTTTT. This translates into CASSLYRTVTEKLFF.

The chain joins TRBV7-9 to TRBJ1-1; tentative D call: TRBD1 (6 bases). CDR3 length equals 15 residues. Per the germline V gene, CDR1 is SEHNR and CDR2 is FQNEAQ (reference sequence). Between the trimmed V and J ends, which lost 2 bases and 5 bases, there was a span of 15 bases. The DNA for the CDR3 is TGTGCCAGCAGCTTACTGGTCGGAGGGGGGACTGAAGCTTTCTTT. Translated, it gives CASSLLVGGGTEAFF.

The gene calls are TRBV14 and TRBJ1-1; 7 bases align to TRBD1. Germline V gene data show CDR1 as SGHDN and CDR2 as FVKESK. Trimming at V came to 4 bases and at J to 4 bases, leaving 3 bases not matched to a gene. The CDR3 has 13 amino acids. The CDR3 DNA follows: TGTGCCAGCAGCCCCAGGGGGTCCACTGAAGCTTTCTTT. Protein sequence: CASSPRGSTEAFF.

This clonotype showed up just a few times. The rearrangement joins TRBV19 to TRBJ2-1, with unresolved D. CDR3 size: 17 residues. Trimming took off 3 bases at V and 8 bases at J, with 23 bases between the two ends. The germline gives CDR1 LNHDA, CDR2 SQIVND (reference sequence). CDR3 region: CASSMRLVVGLVHEQFF. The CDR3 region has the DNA TGTGCCAGTAGTATGAGGTTGGTCGTAGGCTTGGTGCATGAGCAGTTCTTC.

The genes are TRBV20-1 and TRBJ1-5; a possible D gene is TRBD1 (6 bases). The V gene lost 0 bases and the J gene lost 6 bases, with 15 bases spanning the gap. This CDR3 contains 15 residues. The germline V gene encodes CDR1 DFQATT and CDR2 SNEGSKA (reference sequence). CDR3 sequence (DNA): TGCAGTGCTAGAGATGCCAGTAAGGACAGTCAGCCCCAGCATTTT. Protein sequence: CSARDASKDSQPQHF.

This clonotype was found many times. As DNA, the CDR3 is TGTGCCAGCAGTTCCCCCTATAGGGACTTTAACGAGCAGTACTTC. It encodes CASSSPYRDFNEQYF. This chain connects TRBV28 to TRBJ2-7; a weak D match, TRBD2 (6 bases). The CDR3 runs to 15 residues. CDR1 is MDHEN, CDR2 SYDVKM, per germline. Trimming removed 4 bases at V and 5 bases at J, with 18 bases between. Full variable domain (outside the CDR3, taken from reference TRBV28 and TRBJ2-7): DVKVTQSSRYLVKRTGEKVFLECVQDMDHENMFWYRQDPGLGLRLIYFSYDVKMKEKGDIPEGYSVSREKKERFSLILESASTNQTSMYLCASSSPYRDFNEQYFGPGTRLTVT.

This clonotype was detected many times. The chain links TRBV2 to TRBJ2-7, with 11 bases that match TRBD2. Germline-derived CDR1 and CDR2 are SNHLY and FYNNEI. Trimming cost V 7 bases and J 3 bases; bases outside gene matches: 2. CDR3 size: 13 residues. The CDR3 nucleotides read TGTGCCAGCAAAGGGACTAGCGGCTACGAGCAGTACTTC. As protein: CASKGTSGYEQYF.

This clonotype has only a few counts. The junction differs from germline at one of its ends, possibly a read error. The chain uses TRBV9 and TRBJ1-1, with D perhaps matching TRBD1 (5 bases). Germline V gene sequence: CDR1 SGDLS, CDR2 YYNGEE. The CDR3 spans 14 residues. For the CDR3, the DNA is TGTGCCAGCAGCGGCGGGACGGGGGGTACTGAAGCTCTCTTT. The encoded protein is CASSGGTGGTEALF. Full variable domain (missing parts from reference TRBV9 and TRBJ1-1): DSGVTQTPKHLITATGQRVTLRCSPRSGDLSVYWYQQSLDQGLQFLIQYYNGEERAKGNILERFSAQQFPDLHSELNLSSLELGDSALYFCASSGGTGGTEALFGQGTRLTVV.

In DNA, the CDR3 is TGCGCCAGCAGCTTGAACCAGGGGATTGGCTATGGCTACACCTTC. The encoded protein is CASSLNQGIGYGYTF. V gene TRBV5-1 combines with J gene TRBJ1-2; D might be TRBD1 (6 bases). The CDR3 loop spans 15 amino acids. V was pared by 1 base and J by 4 bases, with 14 bases between. Germline V gene sequence: CDR1 SGHRS, CDR2 YFSETQ.

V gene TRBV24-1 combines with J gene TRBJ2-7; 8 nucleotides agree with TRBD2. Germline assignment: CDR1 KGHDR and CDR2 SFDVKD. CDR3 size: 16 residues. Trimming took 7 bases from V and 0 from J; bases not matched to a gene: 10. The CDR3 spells CATRACTAGGSYEQYF. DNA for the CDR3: TGTGCCACCAGGGCCTGTACCGCGGGGGGCTCCTACGAGCAGTACTTC.

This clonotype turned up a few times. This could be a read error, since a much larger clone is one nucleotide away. The CDR3 DNA sequence: TGTGCCAGCAGGCCCGGACTGGCAGGGTCGAGCGAGCAGTACTTC. Its translation: CASRPGLAGSSEQYF. The chain uses TRBV11-2 and TRBJ2-7; D may match TRBD1 or TRBD2 (5 bases each). Trimming cost V 6 bases and J 6 bases, with 21 bases left between them. The CDR3 runs to 15 residues. Germline CDR1 is SGHAT and CDR2 is FQNNGV.

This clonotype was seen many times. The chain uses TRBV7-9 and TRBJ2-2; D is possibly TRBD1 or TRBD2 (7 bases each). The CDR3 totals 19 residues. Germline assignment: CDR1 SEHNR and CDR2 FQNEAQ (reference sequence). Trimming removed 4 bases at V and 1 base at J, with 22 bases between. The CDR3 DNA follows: TGTGCCAGCAGCTACCGGGGAGGGGGCGCGGGAGTGAACACCGGGGAGCTGTTTTTT. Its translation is CASSYRGGGAGVNTGELFF.

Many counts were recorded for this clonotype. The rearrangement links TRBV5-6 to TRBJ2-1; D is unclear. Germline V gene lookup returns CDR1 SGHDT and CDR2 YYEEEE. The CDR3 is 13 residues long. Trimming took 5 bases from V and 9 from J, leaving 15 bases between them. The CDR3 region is CASRKGLGSEQFF. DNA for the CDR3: TGTGCCAGCAGGAAAGGCCTGGGCTCTGAGCAGTTCTTC.

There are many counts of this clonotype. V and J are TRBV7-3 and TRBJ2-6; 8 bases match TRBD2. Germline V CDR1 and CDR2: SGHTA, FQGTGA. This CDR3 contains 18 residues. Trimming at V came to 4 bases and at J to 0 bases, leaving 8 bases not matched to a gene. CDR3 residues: CASSSLAGTTSGANVLTF. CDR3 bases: TGTGCCAGCAGCTCCCTAGCGGGTACGACCTCTGGGGCCAACGTCCTGACTTTC. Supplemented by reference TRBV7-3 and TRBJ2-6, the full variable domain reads GAGVSQTPSNKVTEKGKYVELRCDPISGHTALYWYRQSLGQGPEFLIYFQGTGAADDSGLPNDRFFAVRPEGSVSTLKIQRTERGDSAVYLCASSSLAGTTSGANVLTFGAGSRLTVL.

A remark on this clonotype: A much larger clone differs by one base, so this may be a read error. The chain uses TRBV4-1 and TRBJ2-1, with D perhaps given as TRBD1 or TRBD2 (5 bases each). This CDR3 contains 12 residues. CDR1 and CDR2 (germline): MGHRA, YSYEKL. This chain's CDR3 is CASSQGVDERFF. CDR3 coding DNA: TGCGCCAGCAGCCAGGGGGTAGATGAGCGGTTCTTC.

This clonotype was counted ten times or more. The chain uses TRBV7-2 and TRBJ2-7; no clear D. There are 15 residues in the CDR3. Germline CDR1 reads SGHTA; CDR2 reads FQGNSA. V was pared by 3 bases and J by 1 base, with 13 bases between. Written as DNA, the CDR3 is TGTGCCAGCAGCTTTTTAGGGTCTGCGTCCTACGAGCAGTACTTC. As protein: CASSFLGSASYEQYF.

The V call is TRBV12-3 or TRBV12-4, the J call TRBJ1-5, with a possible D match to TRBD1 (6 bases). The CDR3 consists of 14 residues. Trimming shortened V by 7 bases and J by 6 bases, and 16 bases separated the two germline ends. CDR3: CASIQGNLSQPQHF. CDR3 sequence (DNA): TGTGCCAGCATCCAGGGGAATCTCAGTCAGCCCCAGCATTTT.

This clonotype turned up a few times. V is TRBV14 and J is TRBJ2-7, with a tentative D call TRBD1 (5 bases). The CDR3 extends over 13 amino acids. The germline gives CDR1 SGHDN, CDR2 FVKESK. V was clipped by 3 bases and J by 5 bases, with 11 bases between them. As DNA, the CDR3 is TGTGCCAGCAGCCACCAGGGAAAAAACGAGCAGTACTTC. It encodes CASSHQGKNEQYF.

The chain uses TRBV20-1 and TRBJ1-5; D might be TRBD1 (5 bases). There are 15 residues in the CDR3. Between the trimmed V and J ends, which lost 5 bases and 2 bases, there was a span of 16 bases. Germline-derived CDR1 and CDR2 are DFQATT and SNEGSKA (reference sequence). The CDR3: CSAHPDSFGNQPQHF. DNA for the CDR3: TGCAGTGCTCACCCTGACAGCTTTGGCAATCAGCCCCAGCATTTT.